This T cell receptor (beta chain) was obtained from a study of a mutant IDH1 vaccine in newly diagnosed glioma (dated by TCRdb to the early 2020s). In the study overall: Patients were given eight vaccinations, in weeks 1, 3, 5, 7, 11, 15, 19 and 23, which matched visits V03 through V10. In the chemotherapy-containing groups, vaccination started alongside temozolomide cycles, whereas in patients who had radiotherapy alone it started 4-6 weeks after radiotherapy. Longitudinal TCRB deep sequencing was performed for about two dozen treated patients wherever samples were available for exploratory analyses. Of the 25 to 35 treated patients, 62.5% were male and 37.5% were female, and a mean age of 40.4 years was recorded. Peripheral blood samples were drawn at six visits, namely V03 (baseline), V05, V07, V10, V12 and V13. Before enrollment, patients had received standard therapy of radiotherapy alone, temozolomide alone, or radiochemotherapy with temozolomide; most received the combination. Broader findings and caveats from the paper: According to the authors, sample limitations meant that analyses of patient blood samples could not be reproduced. Across multiple MHC alleles, vaccine-induced immune responses were seen in 85% to 95% of patients. PBMC samples for TCRB deep sequencing were selected based on availability. Pseudoprogression appeared unrelated to alterations in the top peripheral T cell clonotypes detected by TCRB sequencing.

Regarding this clone: Its binding antigen is unknown. Base qualities are not provided; no much larger clone lies one nucleotide away.

Library prep was done by the immunoSEQ multiplex PCR assay. Following the manufacturer's protocol, the hsTCRB Kit was used to amplify rearranged TCR beta chain sequences. An Illumina MiSeq was used to sequence the TCRB libraries. For the original study's pipeline: The kit vendor's proprietary platform handled demultiplexing, trimming and gene mapping. The source is immuneACCESS, and TCRdb retained only in-frame sequences with V and J called. Part of the clones is not carried over; for the studies checked, unresolved V genes explain less than half of this, and the remainder is unexplained. D and trimming were read from the DNA, whereas the V and J calls and clone size are those reported in that table. Recorded for this sample are over 55,000 clones; around 80% of them occurred a single time. The leading ten clones occupy around 3.5% of the sample. The sample's time point label, in plain terms: week 11, during vaccination. Every vaccine dose consisted of 300 ug of a 20-mer mutant IDH1 peptide in Montanide, administered subcutaneously together with topical imiquimod. Donors had newly diagnosed WHO grade 3 or 4 IDH1-mutant astrocytomas with loss of nuclear ATRX. The samples were drawn from NOA16, a multicentre, single-arm, open-label phase I trial in Germany that tested a mutant IDH1 peptide vaccine in humans for the first time. Genomic DNA for TCRB sequencing was extracted from EDTA blood using the DNeasy Blood and Tissue Kit.

The sample was PBMCs, taken from a glioma patient whose treatment included an IDH1 peptide vaccine. The sequence was collected from a man aged 25 to 40 with glioma.

At the DNA level, the sequence is TGTGCCAGCAGTGAAATGACGTACACCATATATTTT. Its translation reads: CASSEMTYTIYF. The rearranged segments are TRBV2 and TRBJ1-3; confidence is insufficient to name the D gene. The CDR3 runs 12 residues from the cysteine to the phenylalanine. CDR3 DNA only is kept here, 36 bases in frame from base 1. V drops 2 bases and J drops 8 bases, leaving 7 bases in between. From the germline V gene, CDR1 is SNHLY and CDR2 is FYNNEI.